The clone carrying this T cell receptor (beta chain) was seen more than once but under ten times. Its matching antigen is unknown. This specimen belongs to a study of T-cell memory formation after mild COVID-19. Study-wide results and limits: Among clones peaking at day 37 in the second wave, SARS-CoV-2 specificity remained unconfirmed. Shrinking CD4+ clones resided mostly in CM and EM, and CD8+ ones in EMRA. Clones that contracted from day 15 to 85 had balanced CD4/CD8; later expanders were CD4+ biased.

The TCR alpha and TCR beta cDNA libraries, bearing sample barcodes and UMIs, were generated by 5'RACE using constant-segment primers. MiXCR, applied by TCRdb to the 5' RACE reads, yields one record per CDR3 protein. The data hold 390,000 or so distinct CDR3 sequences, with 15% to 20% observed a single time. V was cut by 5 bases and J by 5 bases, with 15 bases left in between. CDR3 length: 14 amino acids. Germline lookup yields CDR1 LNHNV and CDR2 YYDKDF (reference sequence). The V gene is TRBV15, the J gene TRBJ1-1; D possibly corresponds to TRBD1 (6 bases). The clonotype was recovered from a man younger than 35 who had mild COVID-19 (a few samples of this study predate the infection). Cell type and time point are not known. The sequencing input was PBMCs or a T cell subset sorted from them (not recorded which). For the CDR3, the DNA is TGTGCCACCAGCGATGTGGGGGGCTGGACTGAAGCTTTCTTT. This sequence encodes CATSDVGGWTEAFF.